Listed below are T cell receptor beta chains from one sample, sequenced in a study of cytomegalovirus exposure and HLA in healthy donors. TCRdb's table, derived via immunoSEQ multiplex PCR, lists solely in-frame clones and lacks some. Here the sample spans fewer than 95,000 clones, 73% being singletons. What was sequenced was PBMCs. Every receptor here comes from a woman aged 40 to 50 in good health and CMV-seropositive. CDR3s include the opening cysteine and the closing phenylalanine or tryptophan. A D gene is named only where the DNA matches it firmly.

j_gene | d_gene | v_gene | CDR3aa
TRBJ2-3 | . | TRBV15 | CATSSPQTSTDTQYF
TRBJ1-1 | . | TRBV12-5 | CASGFTGNTEAFF
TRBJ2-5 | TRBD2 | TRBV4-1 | CASSQEAVAGRRSQETQYF
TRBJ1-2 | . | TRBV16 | CASSQSGTGNYGYTF
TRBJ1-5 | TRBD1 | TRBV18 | CASSDRANQPQHF
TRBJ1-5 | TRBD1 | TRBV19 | CASSIWGGQGASSQPQHF
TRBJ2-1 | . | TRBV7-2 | CASSLQGSAVNEQFF
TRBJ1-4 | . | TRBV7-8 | CASSLAGGTANEKLFF
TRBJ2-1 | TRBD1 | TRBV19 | CASTGQGRLYEQFF
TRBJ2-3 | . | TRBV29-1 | CSTRLILTDTQYF
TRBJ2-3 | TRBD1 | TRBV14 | CASSQGLRVTGVADTQYF
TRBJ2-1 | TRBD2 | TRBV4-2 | CASSPGMASGGGGFF
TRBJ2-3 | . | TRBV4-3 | CASSAESTDTQYF
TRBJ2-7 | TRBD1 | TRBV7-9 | CASSPRPGQGRPYEQYF
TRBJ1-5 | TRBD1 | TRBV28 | CASRSPTGGGQPQHF
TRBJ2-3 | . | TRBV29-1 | CSVKEGTDTQYF
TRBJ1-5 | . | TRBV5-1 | CASSLGGGSNQPQHF